A single sample gave rise to the 17 T cell receptor beta chains below, sequenced in a study of shared clonotypes between healthy human individuals. Data came from immunoSEQ multiplex PCR; TCRdb stores just in-frame clones and leaves some out. This table holds 550,000 to 800,000 clones, around 91% found once. Specimen: memory CD8+ T cells from PBMCs. Subset: CD45RO+ cells pooled with CCR7-negative TemRA cells. The receptors were gathered from a man aged 18 to 29 in good health. Some clones in this sample may be carry-over from other donors' samples.

The rearrangement joins TRBV7-2 to TRBJ1-1; 7 nucleotides match TRBD1. The CDR3 covers 15 residues. V lost 4 bases to trimming and J lost 0 bases; unmatched junction nucleotides: 5. Germline CDR1 and CDR2: SGHTA and FQGNSA. The CDR3 nucleotides read TGTGCCAGCAGCTCCCGGGACAGAATGAACACTGAAGCTTTCTTT. Amino acid sequence: CASSSRDRMNTEAFF. Variable domain in full (rest from reference TRBV7-2 and TRBJ1-1): GAGVSQSPSNKVTEKGKDVELRCDPISGHTALYWYRQSLGQGLEFLIYFQGNSAPDKSGLPSDRFSAERTGGSVSTLTIQRTQQEDSAVYLCASSSRDRMNTEAFFGQGTRLTVV.

The chain is built from TRBV28 and TRBJ1-2; 11 nucleotides match TRBD1. Trimming removed 7 bases from V and 5 bases from J; junction bases left unmatched: 12. From germline, CDR1 is MDHEN and CDR2 SYDVKM. The CDR3 totals 16 residues. The DNA of the CDR3 is TGTGCCAGCATAAGAACCGGGACAGGGGGATGGTATGGCTACACCTTC. It is translated as CASIRTGTGGWYGYTF.

The chain has TRBV6-1 and TRBJ1-1; TRBD1 matches 7 bases. Germline CDR1 is MNHNS and CDR2 is SASEGT. Trimming took 7 bases from V and 8 from J; bases not matched to a gene: 13. The CDR3 runs to 14 residues. The CDR3 DNA reads as TGTGCCAGCATTAAAGACAGGGTCCCCCTCGAAGCTTTCTTT. Translated, it gives CASIKDRVPLEAFF.

The J gene is TRBJ2-3, the V gene TRBV9; D is ambiguous. The length of the CDR3 is 16 residues. Trimming took 0 bases from V and 1 from J, leaving 12 bases between them. Germline CDR1 SGDLS, CDR2 YYNGEE. The CDR3 sequence: CASSVVTGKGTDTQYF. Here the CDR3 DNA reads TGTGCCAGCAGCGTAGTGACTGGCAAGGGCACAGATACGCAGTATTTT.

V and J are TRBV14 and TRBJ2-3; D not resolved. CDR3 length: 16 residues. CDR1 and CDR2 from the germline V gene are SGHDN and FVKESK. Trimming stripped 4 bases from V and 1 base from J, with 15 bases between. In DNA, the CDR3 is TGTGCCAGCAGCCCCCTCTGGAAGATTCGCACAGATACGCAGTATTTT. Translation gives CASSPLWKIRTDTQYF. The complete variable domain, with remaining parts taken from reference TRBV14 and TRBJ2-3, reads EAGVTQFPSHSVIEKGQTVTLRCDPISGHDNLYWYRRVMGKEIKFLLHFVKESKQDESGMPNNRFLAERTGGTYSTLKVQPAELEDSGVYFCASSPLWKIRTDTQYFGPGTRLTVL.

This clone has a handful of counts. The chain is built from TRBV7-9 and TRBJ2-7; 7 bases fit TRBD1. V was pared by 5 bases and J by 6 bases, with 7 bases of the junction left unmatched. The CDR3 consists of 13 residues. Looked up from germline, CDR1 is SEHNR and CDR2 is FQNEAQ (reference sequence). The CDR3 sequence: CASSAIQGTEQYF. DNA for the CDR3: TGTGCCAGCAGCGCGATACAGGGGACCGAGCAGTACTTC.

The V gene is TRBV28, the J gene TRBJ2-1, with 8 bases lining up with TRBD1. Germline lookup yields CDR1 MDHEN and CDR2 SYDVKM. The CDR3 length is 16 residues. J lost 0 bases, V lost 6 bases, and 7 bases had no gene match. In DNA form, the CDR3 reads TGTGCCAGCAGACCAGGGGGCTATGGCTCCTACAATGAGCAGTTCTTC. Amino acids: CASRPGGYGSYNEQFF.

The rearrangement uses TRBV19 and TRBJ1-1; 7 bases map to TRBD1. The length of the CDR3 is 18 residues. CDR1 and CDR2 from the germline V gene are LNHDA and SQIVND (reference sequence). V shed 7 bases, J shed 5 bases, and the junction held 22 bases outside the gene matches. CDR3 in DNA: TGTGCCAGTACCCCGTCCGGTTTAGGCAGGGGGTATTGGACTGAAGCTTTCTTT. It yields the protein CASTPSGLGRGYWTEAFF. The complete variable domain, with remaining parts taken from reference TRBV19 and TRBJ1-1, reads DGGITQSPKYLFRKEGQNVTLSCEQNLNHDAMYWYRQDPGQGLRLIYYSQIVNDFQKGDIAEGYSVSREKKESFPLTVTSAQKNPTAFYLCASTPSGLGRGYWTEAFFGQGTRLTVV.

V is TRBV19 and J is TRBJ2-3; the match to TRBD1 covers 7 bases. The CDR3 is 15 amino acids. CDR1 is LNHDA, CDR2 SQIVND, per germline (reference sequence). V lost 4 bases to trimming and J lost 3 bases; unmatched junction nucleotides: 7. The CDR3 nucleotides are TGTGCCAGTAGTACAACAGGGGTATGGACAGATACGCAGTATTTT. Its translation is CASSTTGVWTDTQYF. Based on the CDR3 plus reference TRBV19 and TRBJ2-3, the full variable domain is DGGITQSPKYLFRKEGQNVTLSCEQNLNHDAMYWYRQDPGQGLRLIYYSQIVNDFQKGDIAEGYSVSREKKESFPLTVTSAQKNPTAFYLCASSTTGVWTDTQYFGPGTRLTVL.

V usage is TRBV9 and J usage is TRBJ2-1; 9 nucleotides align to TRBD2. Germline assignment: CDR1 SGDLS and CDR2 YYNGEE. J gave up 6 bases and V 0 bases, and 13 bases lay outside the gene matches. The CDR3 loop spans 18 amino acids. This CDR3 is CASSVGAVAGEGLNEQFF. The CDR3 DNA reads as TGTGCCAGCAGCGTAGGGGCCGTAGCGGGAGAAGGGCTCAATGAGCAGTTCTTC.

The chain is built from TRBV5-1 and TRBJ2-5; D gene unclear. The germline gives CDR1 SGHRS, CDR2 YFSETQ. The CDR3 spans 14 residues. Trimming removed 1 base from V and 5 bases from J, with 12 bases in between. In DNA, the CDR3 is TGCGCCAGCAGCTTGATTAGGGTAGGGGAGACCCAGTACTTC. Encoded protein: CASSLIRVGETQYF.

This chain joins TRBV11-2 and TRBJ2-5, with D unclear. V lost 6 bases and J 7 bases, leaving 6 bases between the germline ends. The germline V gene encodes CDR1 SGHAT and CDR2 FQNNGV. This CDR3 has 10 amino acids. The CDR3 loop is CASRDGTQYF. The DNA of the CDR3 is TGTGCCAGCAGGGACGGGACCCAGTACTTC.

The chain is built from TRBV7-9 and TRBJ2-5; possible D gene TRBD2, 5 bases. With 7 bases removed from V and 4 bases from J, the gap between germline ends came to 13 bases. Germline CDR1 reads SEHNR; CDR2 reads FQNEAQ (reference sequence). The CDR3 spans 13 residues. The CDR3 sequence: CASMTILGETQYF. The CDR3 nucleotides are TGTGCCAGCATGACTATCTTGGGAGAGACCCAGTACTTC. The full variable domain, rest sourced from reference TRBV7-9 and TRBJ2-5, is DTGVSQNPRHKITKRGQNVTFRCDPISEHNRLYWYRQTLGQGPEFLTYFQNEAQLEKSRLLSDRFSAERPKGSFSTLEIQRTEQGDSAMYLCASMTILGETQYFGPGTRLLVL.

This clone was observed many times. Other DNA sequences in this sample translate to the same CDR3. The J gene is TRBJ2-3, the V gene TRBV9; D remains unclear. CDR3 size: 15 residues. The germline V gene encodes CDR1 SGDLS and CDR2 YYNGEE. The ends were cut back, 0 bases at V and 0 bases at J, with 8 bases in the middle. CDR3 residues: CASSVGSYSTDTQYF. CDR3 bases: TGTGCCAGCAGCGTAGGTAGTTATAGCACAGATACGCAGTATTTT.

The chain employs TRBV27 and TRBJ2-7, with D possibly TRBD2 on 7 matching bases. Looked up from germline, CDR1 is MNHEY and CDR2 is SMNVEV (reference sequence). This CDR3 is 15 amino acids long. The V end was cut by 6 bases, the J end by 2 bases, with 17 bases between. The DNA for the CDR3 is TGTGCCAGCAGCGTTGGGGGGGCGTTCGCCTACGAGCAGTACTTC. It encodes CASSVGGAFAYEQYF.

J is TRBJ2-1 and V is TRBV5-1; 8 bases agree with TRBD1. The V segment lost 4 bases and the J segment 4 bases; nucleotides outside the gene matches: 7. CDR3 length: 15 amino acids. The germline V gene has CDR1 SGHRS and CDR2 YFSETQ. CDR3 sequence reads: CASSLPGGLYNEQFF. The CDR3 DNA follows: TGCGCCAGCAGCCTCCCAGGGGGCCTGTACAATGAGCAGTTCTTC.

The chain has TRBV19 and TRBJ2-3, with D tentatively TRBD2 (6 bases). The CDR3 totals 14 residues. Looked up from germline, CDR1 is LNHDA and CDR2 is SQIVND (reference sequence). Between the trimmed V and J ends, which lost 3 bases and 1 base, there was a span of 8 bases. The CDR3 here is CASSISGGTDTQYF. In nucleotides, the CDR3 is TGTGCCAGTAGTATTAGCGGAGGCACAGATACGCAGTATTTT.